One and the same sample provided the 15 T cell receptor beta chains below, sequenced in a study of cytomegalovirus exposure and HLA in healthy donors. The PCR used 60 Vbeta and 13 Jbeta primers. Clones were read by immunoSEQ multiplex PCR, and TCRdb kept only the in-frame ones, dropping some. The sample lists under 200,000 clones; 75% to 85% were seen once. The sample was PBMCs. The receptors come from a man aged 30 to 39 in good health and CMV-seronegative.

This sequence joins TRBV7-2 and TRBJ2-7; TRBD1 matches at 7 bases. CDR1 and CDR2 (germline): SGHTA, FQGNSA. CDR3 length equals 14 residues. J gave up 3 bases and V 7 bases, and 9 bases lay outside the gene matches. CDR3 protein: CASTLRAGGYEQYF. In DNA form, the CDR3 reads TGTGCCAGCACCCTCCGGGCAGGGGGCTACGAGCAGTACTTC. The complete variable domain, with remaining parts taken from reference TRBV7-2 and TRBJ2-7, reads GAGVSQSPSNKVTEKGKDVELRCDPISGHTALYWYRQSLGQGLEFLIYFQGNSAPDKSGLPSDRFSAERTGGSVSTLTIQRTQQEDSAVYLCASTLRAGGYEQYFGPGTRLTVT.

The rearrangement uses TRBV10-3 and TRBJ2-7; tentative D call: TRBD2 (6 bases). With 4 bases removed from V and 0 bases from J, the gap between germline ends came to 16 bases. Germline CDR1 reads ENHRY; CDR2 reads SYGVKD. The CDR3 length is 16 residues. As DNA, the CDR3 is TGTGCCATCAGTGTATCAAGCGGGCTGAGCTCCTACGAGCAGTACTTC. Protein: CAISVSSGLSSYEQYF.

The chain is built from TRBV28 and TRBJ1-2, with 8 bases fitting TRBD1. Germline trimming cut 1 base from V and 6 bases from J; bases unmatched to any gene: 4. Germline loops: CDR1 MDHEN, CDR2 SYDVKM. The CDR3 covers 14 residues. CDR3 region: CASSLSGGADGYTF. The CDR3 DNA is TGTGCCAGCAGTTTATCAGGGGGCGCGGATGGCTACACCTTC.

This clone was seen a single time. This chain joins TRBV30 and TRBJ2-1; possibly TRBD2 for D (5 bases). The CDR3 extends over 14 amino acids. Trimming left V 4 bases short and J 2 bases short, with 12 bases between. Germline V CDR1 and CDR2: GTSNPN, SVGIG (reference sequence). CDR3 loop: CAWKAASTYNEQFF. The CDR3 DNA reads as TGTGCCTGGAAGGCGGCTAGCACCTACAATGAGCAGTTCTTC.

The chain recombines TRBV29-1 with TRBJ2-7; TRBD2 is a possible D gene (5 bases). Germline V gene sequence: CDR1 SQVTM, CDR2 ANQGSEA. This CDR3 has 10 amino acids. Trimming pared 8 bases from V and 7 bases from J, leaving 12 bases between. The CDR3 loop reads CSIGSGEQYF. DNA of the CDR3: TGCAGCATCGGTTCGGGAGAGCAGTACTTC.

In DNA, the CDR3 is TGCAGCGTTCTGACCAGGGGGCTAGACACTGAAGCTTTCTTT. Amino acid sequence: CSVLTRGLDTEAFF. The chain links TRBV29-1 to TRBJ1-1, with 8 bases that match TRBD1. With 5 bases clipped from V and 3 bases from J, the junction kept 8 bases outside the gene matches. This CDR3 region has 14 residues. Germline CDR1 SQVTM, CDR2 ANQGSEA.

The chain uses TRBV5-1 and TRBJ1-4; D is unresolved. V lost 0 bases to trimming and J lost 2 bases, with 5 bases between them. CDR3 size: 14 residues. Germline loops: CDR1 SGHRS, CDR2 YFSETQ. The CDR3 spells CASSLGRTNEKLFF. The CDR3 nucleotides read TGCGCCAGCAGCTTGGGGAGGACTAATGAAAAACTGTTTTTT.

V gene TRBV9 combines with J gene TRBJ2-5; tentative D call: TRBD1 (7 bases). V shed 3 bases and J shed 2 bases, with 17 bases lying between them. The germline V gene encodes CDR1 SGDLS and CDR2 YYNGEE. The CDR3 is 16 amino acids. In DNA, the CDR3 is TGTGCCAGCAGCGAGGAGGGGGGACAGCCTCAAGAGACCCAGTACTTC. This gives the protein CASSEEGGQPQETQYF. Full variable domain (rest looked up from reference TRBV9 and TRBJ2-5): DSGVTQTPKHLITATGQRVTLRCSPRSGDLSVYWYQQSLDQGLQFLIQYYNGEERAKGNILERFSAQQFPDLHSELNLSSLELGDSALYFCASSEEGGQPQETQYFGPGTRLLVL.

The rearrangement joins TRBV5-1 to TRBJ2-3; 8 nucleotides match TRBD1. The ends lost 0 bases at V and 2 bases at J; junction bases unmatched: 2. The CDR3 has 15 amino acids. Germline V gives CDR1 SGHRS, CDR2 YFSETQ. CDR3 sequence: CASSLEDRATDTQYF. For the CDR3, the DNA is TGCGCCAGCAGCTTGGAGGACAGGGCCACAGATACGCAGTATTTT. The full variable domain, with the rest looked up from reference TRBV5-1 and TRBJ2-3, is KAGVTQTPRYLIKTRGQQVTLSCSPISGHRSVSWYQQTPGQGLQFLFEYFSETQRNKGNFPGRFSGRQFSNSRSEMNVSTLELGDSALYLCASSLEDRATDTQYFGPGTRLTVL.

V and J are TRBV29-1 and TRBJ1-5, with 9 nucleotides matching TRBD1. V was clipped by 0 bases and J by 7 bases; unmatched bases: 4. The CDR3 loop spans 14 amino acids. Germline loops: CDR1 SQVTM, CDR2 ANQGSEA. The CDR3 DNA reads as TGCAGCGTTGAAGATCGACAGGGGGGACAGCCCCAGCATTTT. It specifies CSVEDRQGGQPQHF.

This clone was seen only a few times. The chain uses TRBV9 and TRBJ2-5; possibly TRBD1 for D (5 bases). This CDR3 contains 15 residues. Germline V lookup: CDR1 SGDLS, CDR2 YYNGEE. The germline V and J ends were trimmed by 0 bases and 2 bases, with 11 bases remaining between them. The CDR3 coding sequence is TGTGCCAGCAGCGTAGCTTCAGGGAATCAAGAGACCCAGTACTTC. Translated, it gives CASSVASGNQETQYF.

The genes are TRBV27 and TRBJ2-7, with D possibly TRBD1 on 6 matching bases. The V gene's germline CDR1 is MNHEY and CDR2 SMNVEV (reference sequence). Trimming took off 6 bases at V and 0 bases at J, with 15 bases between the two ends. This CDR3 has 15 amino acids. CDR3 sequence: CASRRTVLNSYEQYF. CDR3 sequence (DNA): TGTGCCAGCAGAAGGACAGTCCTTAACTCCTACGAGCAGTACTTC.

J is TRBJ1-5 and V is TRBV13; 7 nucleotides match TRBD1. After removal of 5 bases from V and 2 bases from J, the junction contained 6 bases not matched to a gene. The CDR3 is made up of 15 amino acids. Germline V gives CDR1 PRHDT, CDR2 FYEKMQ (reference sequence). Here the CDR3 reads CASSAGGQGNQPQHF. The CDR3 nucleotides are TGTGCCAGCAGCGCAGGGGGTCAAGGCAATCAGCCCCAGCATTTT.

The J gene is TRBJ1-4, the V gene TRBV6-1; maybe TRBD1 (6 bases). The length of the CDR3 is 20 residues. CDR1 is MNHNS, CDR2 SASEGT, per germline. Trimming left V 2 bases short and J 8 bases short, with 30 bases between. This chain's CDR3 is CASSELKKWVAGGTGEKLFF. The CDR3 nucleotides read TGTGCCAGCAGTGAACTAAAAAAATGGGTTGCTGGGGGCACGGGAGAAAAACTGTTTTTT.

The chain links TRBV11-1 to TRBJ2-2; tentative D call: TRBD1 (6 bases). V gave up 2 bases and J gave up 5 bases, with 9 bases separating them. Per germline, CDR1 SGHAT and CDR2 FQDESV (reference sequence). This CDR3 is built from 14 residues. CDR3 sequence reads: CASSLTRGTGELFF. Written as DNA, the CDR3 is TGTGCCAGCAGCTTAACGAGGGGGACCGGGGAGCTGTTTTTT.